This T cell receptor beta chain was captured in a study of blood T cell repertoires in COVID-19. Generated by immunoSEQ multiplex PCR, the TCRdb table keeps only in-frame clones and is missing some. Of 250,000 or so clones listed, 70% to 90% are singletons. Germline assignment: CDR1 MNHEY and CDR2 SVGEGT. V lost 2 bases and J 0 bases, leaving 14 bases between the germline ends. The CDR3 is made up of 17 amino acids. This clonotype originated in a woman between 45 and 65 years old who had been exposed to COVID-19. The sample comprised PBMCs or T cells enriched from blood (not recorded which). The rearrangement uses TRBV6-2 or TRBV6-3 and TRBJ1-5; D gene unclear. The CDR3, as DNA: TGTGCCAGCAGTTACACCAACGGAGGTTATAGCAATCAGCCCCAGCATTTT. This encodes CASSYTNGGYSNQPQHF.